This TCR beta chain was captured by sequencing in a study of T cells in Graves' hyperthyroidism and ophthalmopathy. In the study overall: Peripheral blood sampling occurred at initial diagnosis, before any treatment.

The CDR3 length is 13 residues. CDR1 and CDR2 (germline): LNHDA, SQIVND (reference sequence). TCR beta CDR3 regions were amplified from RNA transcripts. HTBI primers were used for first-round RT-PCR of the TCR CDR3. A single record per CDR3 protein comes from TCRdb applying MiXCR to the multiplex PCR reads. The sample records approximately 740,000 distinct CDR3 sequences, about 14% being singletons. Lactation, pregnancy, other autoimmune disease or uncontrolled infection led to exclusion of patients. Clinical symptoms, serum thyroxine and TRAb, thyroid ultrasound and orbital computed tomography were used for the diagnoses.

This chain connects TRBV19 to TRBJ2-1; D may be TRBD1 (6 bases). The end of the DNA fits TRBJ2-7 better, so the J call may be wrong. This sequence originates from a woman under 30 with Graves' hyperthyroidism. What was sequenced was blood. CDR3 amino acids: CASSPYVGAEQYF. CDR3 coding DNA: TGTGCCAGTAGCCCATATGTGGGGGCTGAGCAGTACTTC.